This T cell receptor beta chain comes out of a study of CD4 T cells in relation to SARS-CoV-2 and coronaviruses. Points from the study as a whole: Memory recall responses, not primary responses primed in culture, are what the assay detects.

The unexposed donors gave CD4+ T cells in about 2011-2019, prior to COVID-19. Comments on this clone: Its target is unknown.

Method: immunoSEQ multiplex PCR; TCRdb's copy keeps in-frame clones and lacks some. The sample contains about 59,000 clones, just over 85% of which appear only once. The clonotype was recovered from a human donor in good health. Material for sequencing was memory CD4+ T cells from PBMCs.

CDR3 protein: CASSPGGGPANTGELFF. DNA for the CDR3: TGTGCCAGCAGCCCCGGGGGGGGTCCCGCGAACACCGGGGAGCTGTTTTTT. The J gene is TRBJ2-2, the V gene TRBV11-3, with TRBD2 matching 8 bases. Germline V gene data show CDR1 as SGHNT and CDR2 as YENEEA. V trimming: 5 bases; J trimming: 0 bases; junction bases outside the gene matches: 8. This CDR3 has 17 residues.